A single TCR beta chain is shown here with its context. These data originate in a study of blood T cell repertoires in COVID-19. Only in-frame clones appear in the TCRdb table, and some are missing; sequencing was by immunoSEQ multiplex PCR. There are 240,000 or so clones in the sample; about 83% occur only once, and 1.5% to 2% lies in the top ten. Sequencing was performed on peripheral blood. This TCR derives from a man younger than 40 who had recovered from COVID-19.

CDR3 coding DNA: TGTGCCAGCAGCGTAGGCCGGCGAAAGGGGACAGGGTCATACAATGAGCAGTTCTTC. Its translation is CASSVGRRKGTGSYNEQFF. The V and J genes are TRBV9 and TRBJ2-1; 9 nucleotides align to TRBD1. The ends lost 0 bases at V and 4 bases at J; junction bases unmatched: 14. Per germline, CDR1 SGDLS and CDR2 YYNGEE. The CDR3 consists of 19 residues.